Reported below is one TCR beta chain. This clone occurred many times. Its target antigen remains unknown. No base qualities exist here, and no much larger clone lies one base off it. The sample is drawn from a study of T cells after posttransplantation cyclophosphamide listed by TCRdb under 2016. Background on the whole study: Using TRB sequencing, the study followed how the T cell repertoire reconstituted after myeloablative bone marrow transplantation in which posttransplantation cyclophosphamide served as GVHD prophylaxis. Antigen receptor sequencing covered samples from a few dozen PTCy-treated patients and around 15 of their related bone marrow donors. Blood from every one of the approximately 33 PTCy patients who had 1-year posttransplant specimens underwent TRB sequencing. Up to 3 additional blood samples from 2 to 5.2 years after transplant were also TRB-sequenced in 3 patients, as was pretransplant blood from several patients. Because TRA and TRB clonality were tightly correlated in roughly 10 samples, subsequent TCR analyses were focused on TRB only. Public TRB sequences were compared against a database of over 3,600 sequences linked to responses to pathogens, tumor antigens, self-antigens and alloantigens. What the study reported, not specific to this receptor: Across the approximately 48 patients, TRB clonality was highly associated with recipient CMV seropositivity and CMV reactivation, and diversity with PTCy was similar to that in the CNI/methotrexate controls. Donor-recipient similarity was low at 1-2 months but increased during the first year, and donor CD8+ memory clones often dominated later blood repertoires. The TRB repertoires of T cells infiltrating skin or the GI tract showed only limited overlap with the TRB repertoires found in blood.

Genomic DNA was used for TRB sequencing, which was performed with the immunoSEQ assay at survey resolution or with the hsTCRB kit. In the original analysis: The immunoSEQ software handled the initial read processing, while the LymphoSeq R package was used for the repertoire analyses. Clonality was calculated as 1 minus normalized Shannon entropy, and the Gini coefficient was also calculated for each TRB dataset. Phenotypes of unsorted samples were inferred by mapping TRB sequences from sorted subsets of the recipient or donor onto unsorted samples of the same recipient. The clones in this table, taken by TCRdb from immuneACCESS, are in-frame only. Not every clone is retained; where verified, under half of the shortfall comes from an unresolved V gene, and the cause of the rest is unknown. The DNA was the basis for D and trimming; V, J and clone size are from that table. This sample is represented by approximately 17,000 clones, with no singletons among them. The biggest ten clones account for approximately 0.5% of the sample.

CDR1 SGHRS and CDR2 YFSETQ are derived from the germline V gene. The germline V and J ends show losses of 5 bases and 4 bases respectively, and no gene match explains 9 bases of the junction. The CDR3 runs 14 residues from the cysteine to the phenylalanine. Just CDR3 DNA is preserved here, 42 bases in frame from base 1. The sample's treatment or condition label, decoded: high-dose cyclophosphamide on days +3 and +4 as single-agent GVHD prophylaxis. Patients in the PTCy group got busulfan and fludarabine conditioning, a marrow graft from a related or unrelated donor, and cyclophosphamide on days +3 and +4. PTCy-treated patients were drawn from a prospective multi-institutional clinical trial. Peripheral blood and bone marrow mononuclear cells were isolated by Ficoll-Hypaque density centrifugation and were cryopreserved.

This sample comprised PBMCs, obtained after allogeneic stem cell transplant with posttransplant cyclophosphamide. Recombination linked TRBV5-1 to TRBJ2-7; TRBD1 aligns with 7 central bases. The sequence came from a female patient in her 30s who received an allogeneic stem cell transplant from a related donor, was CMV-positive, and had no GVHD. After transplantation, some T cells may belong to the graft donor instead of the recipient. The nucleotide sequence reads as follows: TGCGCCAGCAGTACCCCCGGGACAGCGTACGAGCAGTACTTC. The translation is CASSTPGTAYEQYF.